A single sample is the source of the 25 T cell receptor beta chains below, sequenced in a study of tumor-infiltrating lymphocytes in primary liver carcinoma. A constant-region primer primed TCR beta cDNA synthesis from about 0.45 ug of total RNA. Each TCR beta library was derived from three nested multiplex PCR rounds that employed slightly modified ARM-PCR. Amplification in the first two PCR rounds was performed using TRBV1-TRBV30 forward primers and a C-beta reverse primer for 10 cycles each. TCRdb fed the multiplex PCR reads into MiXCR, producing one record per CDR3 protein. The data show roughly 120,000 distinct CDR3 sequences, about 68% seen once. Both RNA and DNA were isolated together from roughly 20-30 mg of bulk tissue that had not been sorted. The sequencing sample was made of liver tumor tissue from sampling region 1. Subset given: tumor region T1, superior pole. These receptors were obtained from an older woman with primary liver carcinoma and hepatitis B virus infection.

The genes are TRBV5-4 and TRBJ2-5; the match to TRBD1 covers 8 bases. CDR1 is SGHNT and CDR2 is YYREEE in the germline V gene (reference sequence). The V segment lost 3 bases and the J segment 5 bases; nucleotides outside the gene matches: 6. There are 14 residues in the CDR3. For the CDR3, the DNA is TGTGCCAGCAGCTCACCAGGGGGCGCCGAGACCCAGTACTTC. Residues: CASSSPGGAETQYF.

On this clonotype itself: This may come from a read error, since a much larger clone is one base off. This chain uses TRBV12-3 or TRBV12-4 with TRBJ1-2, with 9 bases fitting TRBD1. The CDR3 sequence is 15 residues long. The CDR3 spells CAGRLGGQGNYGYTF. CDR3 in DNA: TGTGCCGGCAGGTTAGGGGGACAGGGTAACTATGGCTACACCTTC.

About this clonotype: The junction shows a germline mismatch at one end, possibly a read error. The chain employs TRBV11-3 and TRBJ2-7; 12 nucleotides line up with TRBD2. The CDR3 runs 13 residues. The germline CDR1 and CDR2 sequences are SGHNT and YENEEA. The chain's CDR3 is CASNLAGGYEQHF. The DNA of the CDR3 is TGTGCCAGCAACCTAGCGGGAGGGTATGAGCAGCATTTC. Filled out from reference TRBV11-3 and TRBJ2-7, the complete variable domain reads EAGVVQSPRYKIIEKKQPVAFWCNPISGHNTLYWYLQNLGQGPELLIRYENEEAVDDSQLPKDRFSAERLKGVDSTLKIQPAELGDSAVYLCASNLAGGYEQHFGPGTRLTVT.

This chain links TRBV5-6 with TRBJ2-3; TRBD1 or TRBD2 may be the D gene (6 bases each). Germline CDR1 reads SGHDT; CDR2 reads YYEEEE. The CDR3 spans 16 residues. V lost 0 bases and J 8 bases, leaving 19 bases between the germline ends. The DNA for the CDR3 is TGTGCCAGCAGCTTGGGGCCACTAGGGGGAGGAGGTACGCAGTATTTT. This gives the protein CASSLGPLGGGGTQYF.

This clonotype came up a few times. A much larger clone differs from this one at a single base, so this may be a read error. V gene TRBV29-1 combines with J gene TRBJ2-2, with D possibly TRBD1 on 6 matching bases. This CDR3 has 13 residues. CDR1 is SQVTM, CDR2 ANQGSEA, per germline. Trimming shortened V by 5 bases and J by 5 bases, and 12 bases separated the two germline ends. The CDR3 here is CSVNEQGTGELFF. In nucleotides, the CDR3 is TGCAGCGTTAACGAACAGGGAACCGGGGAGCTGTTTTTT.

This clonotype has only one observation. This clone may be a read error of a much larger clone one base away. The J gene is TRBJ2-5, the V gene TRBV6-6; 8 bases are a match to TRBD1. The germline V gene has CDR1 MNHNY and CDR2 SVGAGI (reference sequence). This CDR3 has 15 amino acids. The CDR3 coding sequence is TGTGTCAGCAGACAAACAACGGACAGGGTGGAGACCCAGTACTTC. This encodes CVSRQTTDRVETQYF.

In regard to this clonotype: This may arise from a read error, as a much more abundant clone is one base away. This rearrangement joins TRBV6-6 to TRBJ2-7, with D perhaps matching TRBD1 (7 bases). CDR3 size: 14 residues. Germline values: CDR1 MNHNY, CDR2 SVGAGI (reference sequence). The CDR3 sequence: CVSSSLRGAHEQYF. The CDR3 DNA reads TGTGTCAGCAGTTCGCTCAGGGGGGCCCACGAGCAGTACTTC.

This clonotype occurred once. At one end the junction does not follow the germline gene, possibly because of a read error. The V gene is TRBV6-5, the J gene TRBJ2-3; unclear D gene. This CDR3 region has 16 residues. In germline, CDR1 is MNHEY, CDR2 SVGAGI. The CDR3 DNA reads TGTACCAGCAGTTACTCAAATGTACACCCGACAGATACGCAGTATTTT. It codes for CTSSYSNVHPTDTQYF.

This clonotype was detected a few times. The chain is built from TRBV28 and TRBJ1-1; TRBD1 is a possible D gene (5 bases). This CDR3 comprises 14 residues. Germline lookup yields CDR1 MDHEN and CDR2 SYDVKM. V was cut by 3 bases and J by 11 bases, with 19 bases left in between. CDR3 nucleotides: TGTGCCAGCAGTTTCGGCGTGGGGGTCTACGCGGCTTTCTTT. It encodes CASSFGVGVYAAFF.

This clonotype was seen more than once but under ten times. A much larger clone is a single base away; this may be a read error. The genes are TRBV4-2 and TRBJ2-3, with D unclear. Germline-derived CDR1 and CDR2 are LGHNA and YNFKEQ. V shed 10 bases and J shed 3 bases, with 17 bases lying between them. This CDR3 is 14 amino acids long. CDR3: CANSVGRETDTQYF. CDR3 in DNA: TGTGCCAACAGTGTCGGTCGCGAGACAGATACGCAGTATTTT.

A remark on this clonotype: This may come from a read error, since a much larger clone is one base off. V usage is TRBV29-1 and J usage is TRBJ1-1; the match to TRBD1 covers 7 bases. There are 12 residues in the CDR3. The ends lost 4 bases at V and 4 bases at J; junction bases unmatched: 3. CDR1 and CDR2 (germline): SQVTM, ANQGSEA. The CDR3 region is CSVAHRGTEAFF. CDR3 sequence (DNA): TGCAGCGTTGCTCACAGGGGCACTGAAGCTTTCTTT.

This clonotype showed up many times. V is TRBV10-2 and J is TRBJ2-3; D gene uncertain. The CDR3 spans 16 residues. Germline V gene data show CDR1 as WSHSY and CDR2 as SAAADI. V dropped 7 bases and J dropped 0 bases, with 17 bases sitting between them. The CDR3 protein is CASTHRLLPSTDTQYF. CDR3 nucleotide sequence: TGCGCCAGCACCCATCGACTGTTACCTAGCACAGATACGCAGTATTTT.

Note on this clonotype: A read error may be the cause here, since a much bigger clone is one base away. The J gene is TRBJ1-5, the V gene TRBV12-3 or TRBV12-4; D uncertain. The CDR3 runs to 13 residues. The CDR3 loop reads CVSSFGWVQPQHF. CDR3 DNA sequence: TGTGTCAGCAGTTTTGGATGGGTACAGCCCCAGCATTTT.

The rearrangement uses TRBV20-1 and TRBJ2-1; 13 nucleotides line up with TRBD2. V lost 6 bases and J lost 4; bases outside the gene matches: 9. Germline loops: CDR1 DFQATT, CDR2 SNEGSKA (reference sequence). This CDR3 has 16 residues. CDR3 sequence (DNA): TGCAGTGCCAGACTGACTAGCGGGAGGTATTACAATGAGCAGTTCTTC. It encodes CSARLTSGRYYNEQFF.

This chain links TRBV5-1 with TRBJ2-2; D ambiguous. In germline, CDR1 is SGHRS, CDR2 YFSETQ. The length of the CDR3 is 15 residues. Between the trimmed V and J ends, which lost 4 bases and 6 bases, there was a span of 16 bases. The CDR3 region is CASSPSLMGAGELFF. CDR3 sequence (DNA): TGCGCCAGCAGCCCGAGCTTAATGGGCGCCGGGGAGCTGTTTTTT. Supplemented by reference TRBV5-1 and TRBJ2-2, the full variable domain reads KAGVTQTPRYLIKTRGQQVTLSCSPISGHRSVSWYQQTPGQGLQFLFEYFSETQRNKGNFPGRFSGRQFSNSRSEMNVSTLELGDSALYLCASSPSLMGAGELFFGEGSRLTVL.

This clonotype was observed many times. This chain connects TRBV6-1 to TRBJ1-2; no definite D call. The CDR3 spans 13 residues. The V end was cut by 6 bases, the J end by 8 bases, with 16 bases between. Germline V gene data show CDR1 as MNHNS and CDR2 as SASEGT. This chain's CDR3 is CASRTQPKEGYTF. CDR3 nucleotides: TGTGCCAGCAGGACACAACCGAAGGAGGGCTACACCTTC.

This clonotype was seen ten or more times. The chain has TRBV11-2 and TRBJ2-6; D is possibly TRBD2 (6 bases). Trimming removed 5 bases at V and 6 bases at J, with 20 bases between. CDR3 size: 17 residues. Germline CDR1 and CDR2: SGHAT and FQNNGV. The CDR3 is CASSPDLGTREANVLTF. In DNA form, the CDR3 reads TGTGCCAGCAGCCCTGACCTCGGGACGCGGGAGGCCAACGTCCTGACTTTC.

A remark on this clonotype: The conserved phenylalanine or tryptophan normally closing the CDR3 is absent here, so this likely arose from a read error. The J gene is TRBJ1-2, the V gene TRBV12-3 or TRBV12-4; D is uncertain. CDR3 length equals 13 residues. This CDR3 reads CTSSPASPGGYTL. For the CDR3, the DNA is TGTACCAGCAGTCCTGCCAGTCCTGGGGGCTACACCTTA.

A note on this clonotype: Being one base from a much bigger clone, this may be a read error. This chain uses TRBV10-3 with TRBJ2-3, with D unclear. Germline lookup yields CDR1 ENHRY and CDR2 SYGVKD. This CDR3 has 11 amino acids. The CDR3 nucleotides are TGTGCCTTCAGTGCATCAGATACGCAGTATTTT. Its translation: CAFSASDTQYF.

Comments on this clonotype: A much larger clone lies one base from this, so it may be a read error. V usage is TRBV12-3 or TRBV12-4 and J usage is TRBJ2-2; D is possibly TRBD1 (5 bases). This CDR3 contains 14 residues. CDR3 DNA sequence: TGTGCCAGCACTTTAGTCACAGGCGCCGGGGAGCTGTTTTTT. As protein: CASTLVTGAGELFF.

In the case of this clonotype: A much bigger clone sits one base away, suggesting this may be a read error. Likely a read error: the CDR3 ends without its conserved phenylalanine or tryptophan. The gene calls are TRBV10-1 and TRBJ2-7; D unresolved. Germline CDR1 WNHNN, CDR2 SYGVQD (reference sequence). The ends were cut back, 0 bases at V and 2 bases at J, with 14 bases in the middle. The CDR3 length is 16 residues. The CDR3 sequence is CASSESGKPFAYEQYL. The CDR3 bases are TGCGCCAGCAGTGAGTCTGGTAAACCGTTCGCCTACGAGCAGTACCTC.

For this clonotype: A read error may be the cause here, since a much bigger clone is one base away. This chain connects TRBV6-1 to TRBJ1-1; D call uncertain. The CDR3 consists of 12 residues. Germline V gene lookup returns CDR1 MNHNS and CDR2 SASEGT. CDR3 DNA: TGTACCAGCAGTGAATCTTTTTTTGAGGCTTTCTTT. Amino acids: CTSSESFFEAFF.

For this clonotype: A much larger clone differs from this one at a single base, so this may be a read error. The chain joins TRBV10-2 to TRBJ1-1; D is unclear. Germline assignment: CDR1 WSHSY and CDR2 SAAADI. The CDR3 totals 13 residues. V was trimmed by 6 bases and J by 3 bases, leaving 11 bases between them. The CDR3 DNA sequence: TGCGCCAGCAGCCATCCGAGGGACACTGAAGCTTTCTTT. Translated: CASSHPRDTEAFF.

This clonotype was recorded a few times. The chain is built from TRBV28 and TRBJ2-7; 11 nucleotides align to TRBD2. The V gene end was trimmed by 6 bases and the J gene end by 1 base; junction bases not matched to a gene: 11. This CDR3 has 17 amino acids. The V gene's germline CDR1 is MDHEN and CDR2 SYDVKM. Here the CDR3 DNA reads TGTGCCAGCAGCGCGATCTTCGTAGCGGGAGGGTCCTACGAGCAGTACTTC. It specifies CASSAIFVAGGSYEQYF.

About this clonotype: A junction boundary mismatches the germline segment, possibly from a read error. The chain combines TRBV11-2 with TRBJ2-1; D is perhaps TRBD2 (7 bases). Germline V lookup: CDR1 SGHAT, CDR2 FQNNGV. The CDR3 is made up of 16 amino acids. Written as DNA, the CDR3 is TGTGCCGGCAGCCGAAGAAGGGGGGGTAGGGTGGATGAGCAGTTCTTC. It encodes CAGSRRRGGRVDEQFF.